The subject of this entry is one TCR beta chain. Its matching antigen is unknown. The data were obtained in a study of graft-versus-host responses after intestinal transplantation. Study information: Induction with anti-thymocyte globulin, then tacrolimus and steroids for around three years, was given to all recipients. Study-wide findings and caveats: Those patients showing graft-donor T cell macrochimerism displayed high graft-versus-host to host-versus-graft clonal ratios in allografts.

The CDR3 runs to 15 residues. CDR1 is MGHRA, CDR2 YSYEKL, per germline. With 4 bases removed from V and 0 bases from J, the gap between germline ends came to 12 bases. The method was immunoSEQ multiplex PCR; TCRdb's version includes in-frame clones alone and lacks a portion of them. In the table there are about 100,000 clones, 75% to 95% of which are singletons. The source material was PBMCs, sampled roughly 410 days after intestinal transplant. The clonotype was recovered from a human patient who received an intestinal transplant, so some T cells may come from the graft donor. This chain uses TRBV4-1 with TRBJ2-5, with D perhaps TRBD1 (6 bases). The CDR3 DNA reads TGCGCCAGCAGCCGAACCCGGACAGACCAAGAGACCCAGTACTTC. Its protein is CASSRTRTDQETQYF.